This T cell receptor beta chain emerged from a study of blood T cell repertoires in COVID-19. About the study: PBMCs, B-cell-depleted T cells, or T cells were the source of the cDNA or gDNA that made up the material.

V trimming: 5 bases; J trimming: 7 bases; junction bases outside the gene matches: 8. The V gene's germline CDR1 is MNHEY and CDR2 SMNVEV (reference sequence). The length of the CDR3 is 15 residues. In the authors' workflow: Estimation of nucleated cell counts relied on the amplification of reference gene primers. Assay used: immunoSEQ multiplex PCR; TCRdb lists only in-frame clones, some missing. V and J calls and clone size follow that table, whereas D and trimming were derived from the DNA. Of about 110,000 clones in the sample, 60% to 85% are singletons; the top ten hold under 0.95%. This chain uses TRBV27 with TRBJ1-6; 7 bases map to TRBD1. The origin of this receptor is a human donor with acute or convalescent COVID-19. The donor label of this sample is uncertain. The sequencing input was peripheral blood. CDR3 nucleotides: TGTGCCAGCAGTCTCAAAACAGGGGCCAATTCACCCCTCCACTTT. Its protein product is CASSLKTGANSPLHF.